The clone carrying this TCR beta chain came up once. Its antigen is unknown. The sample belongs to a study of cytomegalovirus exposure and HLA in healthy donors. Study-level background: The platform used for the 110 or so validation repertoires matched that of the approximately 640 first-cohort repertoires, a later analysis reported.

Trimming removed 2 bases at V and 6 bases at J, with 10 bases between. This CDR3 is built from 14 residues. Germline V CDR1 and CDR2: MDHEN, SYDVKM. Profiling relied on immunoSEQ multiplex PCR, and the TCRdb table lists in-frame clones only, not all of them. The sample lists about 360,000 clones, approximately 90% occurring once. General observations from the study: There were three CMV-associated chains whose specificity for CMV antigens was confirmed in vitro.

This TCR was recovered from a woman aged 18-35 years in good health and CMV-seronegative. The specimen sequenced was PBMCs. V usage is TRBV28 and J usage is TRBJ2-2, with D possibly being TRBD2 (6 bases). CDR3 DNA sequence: TGTGCCAGCAGTTTAGGAGGGGTGTCCGGGGAGCTGTTTTTT. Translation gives CASSLGGVSGELFF.